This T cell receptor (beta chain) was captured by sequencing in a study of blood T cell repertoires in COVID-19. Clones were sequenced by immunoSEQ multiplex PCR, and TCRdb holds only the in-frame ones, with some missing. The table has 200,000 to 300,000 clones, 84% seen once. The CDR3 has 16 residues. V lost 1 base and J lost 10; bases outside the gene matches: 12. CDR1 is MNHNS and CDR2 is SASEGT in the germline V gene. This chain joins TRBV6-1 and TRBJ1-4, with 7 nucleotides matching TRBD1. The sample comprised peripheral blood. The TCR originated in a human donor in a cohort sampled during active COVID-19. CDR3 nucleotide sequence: TGTGCCAGCAGTGAAGAATTGACAGGGTCTGTGGGAAAACTGTTTTTT. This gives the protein CASSEELTGSVGKLFF.